This record looks at one TCR beta chain sequence and its context. This clonotype was seen a few times. Its recognized antigen is unknown. The sample holds no much larger clone one base away, and base qualities are not on file. Only healthy Caucasian donors were included. This record belongs to a study of identical twins listed by TCRdb under 2016. Background for the entire study: To test whether fetal clonotypes persist, this study deep-sequenced TCR alpha and beta repertoires from monozygotic twins, from unrelated adults of various ages, and from cord blood. To rule out contamination, the twin experiments were replicated at different times with different library preparation protocols.

The library relied on 5' RACE. The instrument given in TCRdb is Illumina HiSeq 2000. A universal primer binding site was added through template switching, and the final cDNA carried a unique molecular identifier so that TCR cDNA molecules could be counted accurately. Specific primers in the conserved constant-segment region were used to synthesize first-strand cDNA for the TCR alpha and beta chains. To control for contamination, every cDNA library was double barcoded, receiving both a SMART-Mk sample barcode and Illumina barcodes. TruSeq adapter sequences and Illumina sample barcodes were added in two successive PCR steps. Sequencing of the TCR alpha and beta cDNA libraries was done on the Illumina HiSeq platform using custom primers. Concerning the study's data processing: MiGEC processed the raw reads to extract unique molecular identifiers, while MiXCR was used to determine the CDR3 positions. Recombination models were inferred per individual with the repgenHMM and IGoR tools using an EM algorithm. Shared clonotypes were analyzed with the tcR package in R, and sharing was normalized by the product of cloneset sizes. To study raw recombination free of thymic and clonal selection effects, out-of-frame nonproductive sequences were analyzed. The raw public data were reprocessed by TCRdb itself: fastp quality trimming at Q25, MiXCR clonotype calling, in-frame beta chains only. Records with the same CDR3 protein are collapsed into one entry carrying the most frequent genes and DNA. TCRdb's processing, not the authors', yielded these V and J calls. The sample table holds 1.5 million to 2 million distinct CDR3 sequences, of which under 35% were seen once. The ten top clones hold around 0.3% of the sample.

Summary of the overall study and its limitations: Abundant cord blood beta clonotypes had fewer insertions, young adult naive repertoires showed a similar but weaker trend, and memory repertoires showed no such trend. Zero-insertion analyses could be partly confounded by invariant T cells such as MAIT and iNKT, although diverse VJ usage argued against such confounding for most clonotypes. Because the same donors could not be followed over many years, the conclusions relied on cross-sectional statistical analysis. Compared with coincidental sharing between unrelated individuals, out-of-frame TCR alpha sequences shared between twins had an excess of sequences with low generation probability. In monozygotic twins, recombination models systematically underestimated out-of-frame TCR alpha sharing, but the models matched the sharing seen between unrelated individuals. In beta out-of-frame sequences, excess twin sharing was weaker, because having fewer shared sequences lowered the signal-to-noise ratio.

Sequenced material: cord blood. This TCR derives from a newborn girl in good health.

CDR3 region: CASSFRGTSGSMNEQYF. The base sequence is TGTGCCAGCAGCTTCCGGGGGACTAGCGGGAGTATGAACGAGCAGTACTTC. This chain is built from TRBV11-1 and TRBJ2-7; TRBD2 lines up with 14 middle nucleotides. At the junction V is shortened by 3 bases and J by 5 bases; bases outside the gene matches: 9. CDR1 and CDR2 are read off the germline V gene (reference sequence) as SGHAT and FQDESV. From the cysteine through the phenylalanine, the CDR3 covers 17 amino acids. CDR3 DNA only is kept here, 51 bases in frame from base 1.